The 3 T cell receptor beta chains below were found in one sample sequenced in a study of shared clonotypes between healthy human individuals. TCRdb's copy holds only in-frame clones and misses some; the assay was immunoSEQ multiplex PCR. The top ten hold roughly 0.82% of the sample, which has 950,000 to 1,200,000 clones, around 77% seen once. The sequenced sample consisted of memory CD4+ T cells from PBMCs. Subset of the sample: CD45RA-negative fraction. The receptors stem from a man aged 18-30 years in good health. Some clones in this sample may be carry-over from other donors' samples.

This chain uses TRBV7-9 with TRBJ2-7; D call uncertain. V lost 5 bases and J 13 bases, leaving 12 bases between the germline ends. CDR1 and CDR2 (germline): SEHNR, FQNEAQ (reference sequence). The CDR3 has 10 residues. The CDR3 DNA is TGTGCCAGCAGCCCGGACGTACAATACTTC. Its protein product is CASSPDVQYF.

This clone was found a few times. This specimen includes other DNA sequences encoding the same CDR3. Written as DNA, the CDR3 is TGTGCCTGGAGTGGAAGTAATCAGCCCCAGCATTTT. This codes for CAWSGSNQPQHF. V gene TRBV30 combines with J gene TRBJ1-5, with D uncertain. The CDR3 sequence is 12 residues long. Germline CDR1 reads GTSNPN; CDR2 reads SVGIG (reference sequence). V lost 1 base and J 4 bases, leaving 5 bases between the germline ends.

Worth noting for this clone: With a much larger clone just one base away, this may be a read error. This chain joins TRBV29-1 and TRBJ1-2; D might be TRBD1 (5 bases). CDR3 length: 15 amino acids. Germline lookup yields CDR1 SQVTM and CDR2 ANQGSEA. The CDR3 nucleotides read TGCAGCGTTGATGGAGGGGCAAGAGCTAACTATGGCTGCACCTTC. Translated, it gives CSVDGGARANYGCTF.